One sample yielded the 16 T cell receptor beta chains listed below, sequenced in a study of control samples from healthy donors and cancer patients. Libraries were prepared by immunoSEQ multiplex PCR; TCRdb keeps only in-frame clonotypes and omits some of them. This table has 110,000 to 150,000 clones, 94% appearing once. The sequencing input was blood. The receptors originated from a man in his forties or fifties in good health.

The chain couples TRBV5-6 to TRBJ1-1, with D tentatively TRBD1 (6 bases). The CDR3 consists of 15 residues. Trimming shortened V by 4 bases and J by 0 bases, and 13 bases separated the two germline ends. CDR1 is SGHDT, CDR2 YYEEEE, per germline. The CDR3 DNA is TGTGCCAGCAGCCAAATGGACAGAATGAACACTGAAGCTTTCTTT. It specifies CASSQMDRMNTEAFF.

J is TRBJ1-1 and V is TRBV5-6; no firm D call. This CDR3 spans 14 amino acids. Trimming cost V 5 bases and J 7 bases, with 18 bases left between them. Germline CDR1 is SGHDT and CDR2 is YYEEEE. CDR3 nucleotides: TGTGCCAGCAGGGAAGGGATAAACACTGGTGAAGCTTTCTTT. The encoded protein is CASREGINTGEAFF. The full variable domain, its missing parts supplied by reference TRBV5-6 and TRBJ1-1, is DAGVTQSPTHLIKTRGQQVTLRCSPKSGHDTVSWYQQALGQGPQFIFQYYEEEERQRGNFPDRFSGHQFPNYSSELNVNALLLGDSALYLCASREGINTGEAFFGQGTRLTVV.

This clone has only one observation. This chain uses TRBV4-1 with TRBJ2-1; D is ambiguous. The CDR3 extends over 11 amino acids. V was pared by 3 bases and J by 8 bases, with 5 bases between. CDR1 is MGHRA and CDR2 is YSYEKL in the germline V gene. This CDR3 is CASSQHDEQFF. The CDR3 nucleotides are TGCGCCAGCAGCCAGCATGATGAGCAGTTCTTC.

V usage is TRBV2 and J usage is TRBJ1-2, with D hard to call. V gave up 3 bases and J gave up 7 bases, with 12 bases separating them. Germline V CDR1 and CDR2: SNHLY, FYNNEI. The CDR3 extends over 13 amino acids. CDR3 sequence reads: CASSDGVVGGYTF. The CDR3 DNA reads TGTGCCAGCAGTGACGGGGTTGTTGGTGGCTACACCTTC.

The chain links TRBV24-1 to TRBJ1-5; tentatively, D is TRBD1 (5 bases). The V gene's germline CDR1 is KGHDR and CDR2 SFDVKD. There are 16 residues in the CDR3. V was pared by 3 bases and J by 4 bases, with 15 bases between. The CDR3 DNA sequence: TGTGCCACCAGTGATAAAAGAGGGGAGTGGAATCAGCCCCAGCATTTT. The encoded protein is CATSDKRGEWNQPQHF.

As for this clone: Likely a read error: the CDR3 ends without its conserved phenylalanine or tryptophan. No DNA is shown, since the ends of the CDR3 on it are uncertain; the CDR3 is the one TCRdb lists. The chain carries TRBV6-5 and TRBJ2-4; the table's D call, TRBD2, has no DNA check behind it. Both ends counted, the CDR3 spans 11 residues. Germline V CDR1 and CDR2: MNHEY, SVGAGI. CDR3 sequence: CASSYSNAGPL.

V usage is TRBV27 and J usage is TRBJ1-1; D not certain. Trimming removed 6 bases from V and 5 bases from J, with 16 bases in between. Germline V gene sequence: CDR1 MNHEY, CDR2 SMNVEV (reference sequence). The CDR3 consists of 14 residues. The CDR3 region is CASSSGGLRTEAFF. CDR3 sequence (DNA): TGTGCCAGCAGCTCGGGTGGATTGAGAACTGAAGCTTTCTTT.

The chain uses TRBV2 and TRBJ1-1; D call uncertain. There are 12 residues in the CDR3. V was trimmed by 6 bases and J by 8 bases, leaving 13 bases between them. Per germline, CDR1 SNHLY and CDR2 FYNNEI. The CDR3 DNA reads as TGTGCCAGCAGGGTTTGGGGAGACGAAGCTTTCTTT. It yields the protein CASRVWGDEAFF. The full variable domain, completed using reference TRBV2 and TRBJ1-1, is EPEVTQTPSHQVTQMGQEVILRCVPISNHLYFYWYRQILGQKVEFLVSFYNNEISEKSEIFDDQFSVERPDGSNFTLKIRSTKLEDSAMYFCASRVWGDEAFFGQGTRLTVV.

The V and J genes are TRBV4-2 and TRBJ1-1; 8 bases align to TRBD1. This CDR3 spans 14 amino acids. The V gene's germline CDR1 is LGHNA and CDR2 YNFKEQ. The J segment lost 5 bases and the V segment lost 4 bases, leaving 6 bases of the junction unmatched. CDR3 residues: CASSPPDRGTEAFF. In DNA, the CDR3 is TGTGCCAGCAGCCCCCCCGACAGGGGAACTGAAGCTTTCTTT.

The CDR3 sequence: CASSYPEGTEAFF. DNA of the CDR3: TGTGCCAGCAGCTACCCGGAGGGCACTGAAGCTTTCTTT. This chain uses TRBV3-1 (or the pseudogene TRBV3-2) with TRBJ1-1; unclear D gene. The CDR3 is made up of 13 amino acids. Germline V CDR1 and CDR2: LGHDT, YNNKEL (reference sequence). V was pared by 5 bases and J by 4 bases, with 11 bases between.

The CDR3 reads CASSYSLHEAFF. CDR3 bases: TGTGCCAGCAGTTACAGTTTACATGAAGCTTTCTTT. The V and J genes are TRBV6-2 or TRBV6-3 and TRBJ1-1; D gene unclear. Germline V CDR1 and CDR2: MNHEY, SVGEGT. Trimming removed 2 bases from V and 7 bases from J, with 8 bases in between. The CDR3 runs to 12 residues.

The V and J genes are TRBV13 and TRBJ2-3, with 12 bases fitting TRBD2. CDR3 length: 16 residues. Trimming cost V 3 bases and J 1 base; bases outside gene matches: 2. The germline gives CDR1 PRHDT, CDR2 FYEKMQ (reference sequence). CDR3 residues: CASSFPSGGGTDTQYF. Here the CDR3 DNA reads TGTGCCAGCAGCTTCCCTAGCGGGGGGGGCACAGATACGCAGTATTTT.

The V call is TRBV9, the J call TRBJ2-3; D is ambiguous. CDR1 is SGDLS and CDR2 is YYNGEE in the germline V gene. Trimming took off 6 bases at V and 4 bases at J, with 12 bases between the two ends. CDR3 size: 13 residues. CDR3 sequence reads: CASTYPKSDTQYF. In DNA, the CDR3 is TGTGCCAGCACCTATCCTAAATCAGATACGCAGTATTTT.

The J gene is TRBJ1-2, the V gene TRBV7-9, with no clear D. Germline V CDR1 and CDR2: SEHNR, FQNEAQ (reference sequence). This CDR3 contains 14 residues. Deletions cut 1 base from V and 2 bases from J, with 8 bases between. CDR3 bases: TGTGCCAGCAGCTTAGGGATAATGAACTATGGCTACACCTTC. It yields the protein CASSLGIMNYGYTF. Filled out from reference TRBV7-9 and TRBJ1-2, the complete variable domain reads DTGVSQNPRHKITKRGQNVTFRCDPISEHNRLYWYRQTLGQGPEFLTYFQNEAQLEKSRLLSDRFSAERPKGSFSTLEIQRTEQGDSAMYLCASSLGIMNYGYTFGSGTRLTVV.

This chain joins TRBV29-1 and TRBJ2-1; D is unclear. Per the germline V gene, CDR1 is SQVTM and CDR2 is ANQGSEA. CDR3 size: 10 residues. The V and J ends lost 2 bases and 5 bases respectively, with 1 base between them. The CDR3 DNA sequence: TGCAGCGTTGAACACAATGAGCAGTTCTTC. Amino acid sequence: CSVEHNEQFF.

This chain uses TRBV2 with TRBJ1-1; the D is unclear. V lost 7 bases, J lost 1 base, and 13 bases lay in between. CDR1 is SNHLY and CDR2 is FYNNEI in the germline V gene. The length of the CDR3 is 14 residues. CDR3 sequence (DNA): TGTGCCAGCACTGTGGGCAGGTCGAACACTGAAGCTTTCTTT. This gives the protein CASTVGRSNTEAFF.